One and the same sample provided the 20 T cell receptor beta chains below, sequenced in a study of siplizumab effects on memory and regulatory T cells. The method was immunoSEQ multiplex PCR; TCRdb's version includes in-frame clones alone and lacks a portion of them. The table records around 110,000 clones, 94% of them present only once. Sequencing used non-Treg CD4+ T cells sorted from blood. These receptors were obtained from a human donor in good health.

In its sample, this clone was seen a few times. V usage is TRBV7-2 and J usage is TRBJ1-5; weak D call: TRBD1 (6 bases). The ends were cut back, 4 bases at V and 0 bases at J, with 7 bases in the middle. Germline-derived CDR1 and CDR2 are SGHTA and FQGNSA. The CDR3 length is 14 residues. The CDR3 DNA sequence: TGTGCCAGCAGCTGGGACACTAGCAATCAGCCCCAGCATTTT. It encodes CASSWDTSNQPQHF.

The V and J genes are TRBV10-3 and TRBJ2-7; 8 bases are shared with TRBD2. Germline V gives CDR1 ENHRY, CDR2 SYGVKD. The CDR3 totals 14 residues. V shed 3 bases and J 5 bases; nucleotides not matched to a gene: 6. The CDR3 sequence is CAISERGGGDEQYF. Here the CDR3 DNA reads TGTGCCATCAGTGAACGGGGGGGCGGCGACGAGCAGTACTTC.

This sequence joins TRBV5-6 and TRBJ2-1; D unresolved. The V end lost 1 base, the J end lost 7 bases, and 12 bases lay between the germline ends. Germline assignment: CDR1 SGHDT and CDR2 YYEEEE. This CDR3 is built from 14 residues. The CDR3 nucleotides read TGTGCCAGCAGCTTGTTTTCCCTAGTTAATGAGCAGTTCTTC. Protein: CASSLFSLVNEQFF.

V and J are TRBV5-1 and TRBJ2-2, with 7 bases identical to TRBD1. After removal of 9 bases from V and 0 bases from J, the junction contained 8 bases not matched to a gene. The germline V gene encodes CDR1 SGHRS and CDR2 YFSETQ. The CDR3 sequence is 15 residues long. CDR3 sequence: CATRRQGTNTGELFF. Written as DNA, the CDR3 is TGCGCCACCCGTCGACAGGGAACGAACACCGGGGAGCTGTTTTTT. The entire variable domain, with the rest obtained from reference TRBV5-1 and TRBJ2-2, is as follows: KAGVTQTPRYLIKTRGQQVTLSCSPISGHRSVSWYQQTPGQGLQFLFEYFSETQRNKGNFPGRFSGRQFSNSRSEMNVSTLELGDSALYLCATRRQGTNTGELFFGEGSRLTVL.

The rearrangement uses TRBV4-2 and TRBJ2-3; D is tentatively TRBD1 or TRBD2 (5 bases each). Trimming left V 4 bases short and J 0 bases short, with 14 bases between. Germline lookup yields CDR1 LGHNA and CDR2 YNFKEQ. This CDR3 region has 16 residues. The CDR3 coding sequence is TGTGCCAGCAGCCCCCGAGGGGACGCAAGCACAGATACGCAGTATTTT. This translates into CASSPRGDASTDTQYF.

The chain has TRBV5-1 and TRBJ1-5; D gene uncertain. This CDR3 has 15 residues. Trimming cost V 0 bases and J 2 bases, with 9 bases left between them. Germline CDR1 reads SGHRS; CDR2 reads YFSETQ. This CDR3 reads CASSLEGNGNQPQHF. CDR3 in DNA: TGCGCCAGCAGCTTGGAGGGTAACGGCAATCAGCCCCAGCATTTT.

The genes are TRBV9 and TRBJ2-1; TRBD2 is a possible D gene (6 bases). Trimming cost V 4 bases and J 9 bases, with 17 bases left between them. This CDR3 comprises 14 residues. From germline, CDR1 is SGDLS and CDR2 YYNGEE. CDR3 amino acids: CASSPRLVQGEQFF. The CDR3 DNA reads as TGTGCCAGCAGCCCCAGACTAGTTCAAGGTGAGCAGTTCTTC.

The rearrangement uses TRBV7-6 and TRBJ2-3; no firm D call. The V gene lost 4 bases and the J gene lost 6 bases, with 17 bases spanning the gap. CDR1 is SGHVS and CDR2 is FNYEAQ in the germline V gene. The CDR3 contains 15 residues. In DNA, the CDR3 is TGTGCCAGCAGCTCCGAGTTAGGCGCGAGGGATACGCAGTATTTT. This encodes CASSSELGARDTQYF. The full variable domain, with the rest looked up from reference TRBV7-6 and TRBJ2-3, is GAGVSQSPRYKVTKRGQDVALRCDPISGHVSLYWYRQALGQGPEFLTYFNYEAQQDKSGLPNDRFSAERPEGSISTLTIQRTEQRDSAMYRCASSSELGARDTQYFGPGTRLTVL.

V usage is TRBV10-2 and J usage is TRBJ2-7; perhaps D is TRBD1 or TRBD2 (5 bases each). The CDR3 contains 13 residues. Trimming pared 7 bases from V and 1 base from J, leaving 11 bases between. From germline, CDR1 is WSHSY and CDR2 SAAADI. CDR3 sequence (DNA): TGCGCCAGCAAAAGGGACGGTTCCTACGAGCAGTACTTC. It yields the protein CASKRDGSYEQYF.

This chain joins TRBV4-1 and TRBJ1-5, with D hard to call. Trimming stripped 0 bases from V and 0 bases from J, with 15 bases between. This CDR3 comprises 18 residues. Germline CDR1 MGHRA, CDR2 YSYEKL. The CDR3, as DNA: TGCGCCAGCAGCCAAGATGTATTGAGGCAGTATAGCAATCAGCCCCAGCATTTT. Amino acids: CASSQDVLRQYSNQPQHF.

V usage is TRBV2 and J usage is TRBJ1-1; no firm D call. V was clipped by 5 bases and J by 1 base, with 11 bases between them. CDR3 length equals 14 residues. Germline V gene sequence: CDR1 SNHLY, CDR2 FYNNEI. The CDR3 loop is CASSPDAQNTEAFF. The CDR3, as DNA: TGTGCCAGCAGTCCGGACGCGCAGAACACTGAAGCTTTCTTT.

CDR3 sequence: CASSQAGTSKGNEQFF. CDR3 coding DNA: TGCGCCAGCAGCCAAGCCGGGACTAGCAAGGGCAATGAGCAGTTCTTC. The V gene is TRBV4-1, the J gene TRBJ2-1, with 9 bases aligning to TRBD2. The CDR3 totals 16 residues. The V gene end was trimmed by 1 base and the J gene end by 6 bases; junction bases not matched to a gene: 7. Germline V gene sequence: CDR1 MGHRA, CDR2 YSYEKL.

The chain uses TRBV6-5 and TRBJ2-2, with D uncertain. The CDR3 length is 15 residues. Per germline, CDR1 MNHEY and CDR2 SVGAGI. V dropped 6 bases and J dropped 6 bases, with 17 bases sitting between them. In DNA form, the CDR3 reads TGTGCCAGCAGGTCGCCTTTAGGTGAAGCCGGGGAGCTGTTTTTT. It translates to CASRSPLGEAGELFF.

V usage is TRBV7-6 and J usage is TRBJ2-1, with TRBD2 as a possible D gene (5 bases). The CDR3 runs to 11 residues. Germline CDR1 reads SGHVS; CDR2 reads FNYEAQ. With 5 bases removed from V and 7 bases from J, the gap between germline ends came to 6 bases. The DNA of the CDR3 is TGTGCCAGCAGCGAGGGTAATGAGCAGTTCTTC. It translates to CASSEGNEQFF.

The genes are TRBV29-1 and TRBJ1-2; possibly TRBD1 for D (6 bases). The CDR3 consists of 14 residues. Trimming stripped 3 bases from V and 5 bases from J, with 16 bases between. Germline-derived CDR1 and CDR2 are SQVTM and ANQGSEA. The CDR3 DNA reads TGCAGCGTTGATTGGGACACTCGAGGGTATGGCTACACCTTC. Protein: CSVDWDTRGYGYTF.

This clone turned up a few times. The V and J genes are TRBV11-2 and TRBJ2-4; D is unclear. The CDR3 length is 13 residues. Trimming took off 5 bases at V and 6 bases at J, with 11 bases between the two ends. CDR1 SGHAT and CDR2 FQNNGV come from the germline V gene. The DNA for the CDR3 is TGTGCCAGCAGCCCGGTGGGCGTAAACATTCAGTACTTC. Protein product: CASSPVGVNIQYF.

This chain uses TRBV27 with TRBJ1-6, with a weak D call TRBD1 (5 bases). CDR1 and CDR2 (germline): MNHEY, SMNVEV (reference sequence). This CDR3 has 13 residues. Trimming shortened V by 7 bases and J by 7 bases, and 11 bases separated the two germline ends. Here the CDR3 reads CASTARVNSPLHF. For the CDR3, the DNA is TGTGCCAGCACCGCCAGGGTAAATTCACCCCTCCACTTT.

The gene calls are TRBV19 and TRBJ2-3; maybe TRBD2 (6 bases). This CDR3 spans 14 amino acids. The ends were cut back, 6 bases at V and 0 bases at J, with 10 bases in the middle. Looked up from germline, CDR1 is LNHDA and CDR2 is SQIVND (reference sequence). The CDR3: CASSPEGSTDTQYF. The CDR3 DNA reads TGTGCCAGTAGCCCGGAGGGTAGCACAGATACGCAGTATTTT.

This sequence joins TRBV7-9 and TRBJ1-1, with unresolved D. Germline CDR1 and CDR2: SEHNR and FQNEAQ (reference sequence). The CDR3 totals 15 residues. V was pared by 1 base and J by 4 bases, with 13 bases between. The CDR3 DNA sequence: TGTGCCAGCAGCTTAGACCGGGCAGAAAGCACTGAAGCTTTCTTT. Amino acids: CASSLDRAESTEAFF.

This clone was observed a single time. V usage is TRBV11-2 and J usage is TRBJ1-2; D remains ambiguous. The CDR3 is 14 amino acids. Germline values: CDR1 SGHAT, CDR2 FQNNGV. V was shortened by 5 bases and J by 0 bases, with 10 bases between the two germline ends. The CDR3 sequence is CASSPSLANYGYTF. DNA of the CDR3: TGTGCCAGCAGCCCTTCCCTAGCTAACTATGGCTACACCTTC.